This entry lists 26 T cell receptor beta chains sequenced from one sample in a study of blood T cell repertoires in COVID-19. Here immunoSEQ multiplex PCR was the method, and the copy in TCRdb shows in-frame clones only, minus some. The sample has tens of thousands of clones; about 89% are singletons. Sequenced input: peripheral blood. The receptors stem from a human donor in a cohort sampled during active COVID-19.

The chain carries TRBV5-1 and TRBJ1-1, with 7 positions matching TRBD1. Germline assignment: CDR1 SGHRS and CDR2 YFSETQ. This CDR3 has 14 amino acids. The V gene end was trimmed by 2 bases and the J gene end by 2 bases; junction bases not matched to a gene: 3. The CDR3 region is CASSLQGFNTEAFF. The CDR3 bases are TGCGCCAGCAGCTTACAGGGGTTCAACACTGAAGCTTTCTTT. Full variable domain (outside the CDR3, taken from reference TRBV5-1 and TRBJ1-1): KAGVTQTPRYLIKTRGQQVTLSCSPISGHRSVSWYQQTPGQGLQFLFEYFSETQRNKGNFPGRFSGRQFSNSRSEMNVSTLELGDSALYLCASSLQGFNTEAFFGQGTRLTVV.

The chain uses TRBV6-5 and TRBJ1-1; 8 bases fit TRBD1. V gave up 5 bases and J gave up 4 bases; unmatched junction bases: 6. The CDR3 spans 14 residues. Germline V lookup: CDR1 MNHEY, CDR2 SVGAGI. The DNA of the CDR3 is TGTGCCAGCAGTAGGGACAGGTTGAGCACTGAAGCTTTCTTT. Amino acids: CASSRDRLSTEAFF.

The gene calls are TRBV9 and TRBJ2-7; 8 bases line up with TRBD1. Germline V gives CDR1 SGDLS, CDR2 YYNGEE. CDR3 length equals 14 residues. With 4 bases clipped from V and 4 bases from J, the junction kept 7 bases outside the gene matches. The CDR3 DNA reads as TGTGCCAGCAGCCCGGGACAGGCGACTTACGAGCAGTACTTC. Translating gives CASSPGQATYEQYF.

This chain connects TRBV5-1 to TRBJ1-1, with D unresolved. The CDR3 loop spans 14 amino acids. V lost 0 bases to trimming and J lost 7 bases, with 13 bases between them. Germline loops: CDR1 SGHRS, CDR2 YFSETQ. The CDR3 sequence is CASSLGHLGSEAFF. The CDR3 nucleotides read TGCGCCAGCAGCTTGGGGCACCTTGGGAGTGAAGCTTTCTTT.

The chain links TRBV27 to TRBJ1-1; 7 bases line up with TRBD1. Unmatched junction bases numbered 21, after V lost 4 bases and J lost 7 bases. This CDR3 region has 18 residues. Germline CDR1 reads MNHEY; CDR2 reads SMNVEV (reference sequence). DNA for the CDR3: TGTGCCAGCAGTTCAACGACCTCAGACAGGGTTTTTAGAGGTGAAGCTTTCTTT. This sequence encodes CASSSTTSDRVFRGEAFF.

The chain uses TRBV6-2 or TRBV6-3 and TRBJ1-5; D remains unclear. Germline V CDR1 and CDR2: MNHEY, SVGEGT. V dropped 5 bases and J dropped 7 bases, with 9 bases sitting between them. The CDR3 runs to 12 residues. The CDR3: CASSPAEQPQHF. DNA for the CDR3: TGTGCCAGCAGTCCAGCGGAACAGCCCCAGCATTTT.

This clone was observed a single time. The chain has TRBV4-3 and TRBJ1-1; maybe TRBD1 (6 bases). V was pared by 0 bases and J by 4 bases, with 9 bases between. Looked up from germline, CDR1 is LGHNA and CDR2 is YSLEER. The CDR3 contains 14 residues. The CDR3 nucleotides read TGCGCCAGCAGCCAAGATCAAGGGGGCACTGAAGCTTTCTTT. It is translated as CASSQDQGGTEAFF.

J is TRBJ1-1 and V is TRBV7-2; D remains ambiguous. Germline V CDR1 and CDR2: SGHTA, FQGNSA. Trimming pared 6 bases from V and 10 bases from J, leaving 15 bases between. The CDR3 length is 12 residues. DNA of the CDR3: TGTGCCAGCAGGCCCCCCGGGCGGGTAGCTTTCTTT. This codes for CASRPPGRVAFF.

The chain has TRBV11-3 and TRBJ2-1, with 12 bases lining up with TRBD1. CDR1 is SGHNT and CDR2 is YENEEA in the germline V gene. With 0 bases clipped from V and 7 bases from J, the junction kept 4 bases outside the gene matches. The length of the CDR3 is 16 residues. CDR3: CASSLEGQGAKNEQFF. CDR3 DNA: TGTGCCAGCAGCTTAGAGGGACAGGGGGCGAAAAATGAGCAGTTCTTC.

This rearrangement joins TRBV25-1 to TRBJ2-7, with D possibly matching TRBD2 (7 bases). This CDR3 region has 17 residues. The germline V and J ends were trimmed by 1 base and 0 bases, with 16 bases remaining between them. Germline loops: CDR1 MGHDK, CDR2 SYGVNS. CDR3 DNA sequence: TGTGCCAGCAGTGAATTGAGGGGGGGCATAAGCTCCTACGAGCAGTACTTC. Its protein is CASSELRGGISSYEQYF.

This clone has a handful of counts. The chain couples TRBV7-6 to TRBJ2-1; 9 bases are shared with TRBD1. CDR1 and CDR2 from the germline V gene are SGHVS and FNYEAQ. V shed 4 bases and J 7 bases; nucleotides not matched to a gene: 8. The CDR3 sequence is 15 residues long. This CDR3 is CASSSFRDRENEQFF. The CDR3 region has the DNA TGTGCCAGCAGCTCATTTAGGGACAGGGAAAATGAGCAGTTCTTC.

This clone was observed once. V usage is TRBV4-3 and J usage is TRBJ2-7; 12 bases are a match to TRBD2. The CDR3 is 17 amino acids. The V and J ends lost 0 bases and 4 bases, in that order; junction bases with no gene match: 7. CDR1 is LGHNA, CDR2 YSLEER, per germline. The CDR3 nucleotides read TGCGCCAGCAGCCAAGATCCTAGCGGGGGGGCCGGTTACGAGCAGTACTTC. Amino acid sequence: CASSQDPSGGAGYEQYF.

The gene calls are TRBV7-2 and TRBJ1-1; 7 nucleotides agree with TRBD1. CDR1 and CDR2 from the germline V gene are SGHTA and FQGNSA. The CDR3 runs to 14 residues. Unmatched junction bases numbered 5, after V lost 3 bases and J lost 4 bases. CDR3: CASSFKGGSTEAFF. CDR3 nucleotides: TGTGCCAGCAGCTTCAAAGGGGGCAGCACTGAAGCTTTCTTT. The complete variable domain, with remaining parts taken from reference TRBV7-2 and TRBJ1-1, reads GAGVSQSPSNKVTEKGKDVELRCDPISGHTALYWYRQSLGQGLEFLIYFQGNSAPDKSGLPSDRFSAERTGGSVSTLTIQRTQQEDSAVYLCASSFKGGSTEAFFGQGTRLTVV.

This chain joins TRBV6-6 and TRBJ1-6, with a weak D call TRBD1 (6 bases). The CDR3 loop spans 14 amino acids. Germline CDR1 reads MNHNY; CDR2 reads SVGAGI (reference sequence). V lost 2 bases and J 9 bases, leaving 11 bases between the germline ends. In DNA, the CDR3 is TGTGCCAGCAGTTACACAGGGCAGTCTTCACCCCTCCACTTT. This gives the protein CASSYTGQSSPLHF.

The chain uses TRBV4-3 and TRBJ1-1; D remains unclear. The V and J ends lost 5 bases and 7 bases respectively, with 14 bases between them. Looked up from germline, CDR1 is LGHNA and CDR2 is YSLEER. This CDR3 contains 13 residues. The CDR3 spells CASSFRTGNEAFF. The CDR3 nucleotides read TGCGCCAGCAGCTTCCGGACCGGGAATGAAGCTTTCTTT.

This rearrangement joins TRBV12-5 to TRBJ2-1; 7 bases are shared with TRBD2. CDR1 is LGHNT, CDR2 FRNRAP, per germline. J gave up 8 bases and V 4 bases, and 5 bases lay outside the gene matches. The CDR3 totals 13 residues. CDR3 loop: CASGWGGRDEQFF. CDR3 bases: TGTGCTAGTGGTTGGGGAGGGAGGGATGAGCAGTTCTTC.

J is TRBJ2-1 and V is TRBV11-2, with a tentative D call TRBD1 (5 bases). This CDR3 is 16 amino acids long. The germline gives CDR1 SGHAT, CDR2 FQNNGV. V dropped 4 bases and J dropped 3 bases, with 16 bases sitting between them. The CDR3 sequence is CASSSVGWGLYNEQFF. CDR3 nucleotide sequence: TGTGCCAGCAGCTCTGTTGGGTGGGGCCTCTACAATGAGCAGTTCTTC.

The V call is TRBV7-9, the J call TRBJ1-4, with a possible D match to TRBD1 (5 bases). V lost 5 bases, J lost 4 bases, and 14 bases lay in between. The germline gives CDR1 SEHNR, CDR2 FQNEAQ (reference sequence). The CDR3 sequence is 15 residues long. Written as DNA, the CDR3 is TGTGCCAGCAGCCCATCAGGGATACTTAATGAAAAACTGTTTTTT. Translating it yields CASSPSGILNEKLFF.

This chain uses TRBV29-1 with TRBJ2-6, with TRBD1 identical over 9 bases. With 6 bases clipped from V and 0 bases from J, the junction kept 3 bases outside the gene matches. CDR3 length: 15 residues. Germline V CDR1 and CDR2: SQVTM, ANQGSEA. The chain's CDR3 is CSVGQGSSGANVLTF. The CDR3 DNA is TGCAGCGTGGGACAGGGCAGCTCTGGGGCCAACGTCCTGACTTTC.

The chain has TRBV3-1 (or the pseudogene TRBV3-2) and TRBJ1-5, with D possibly matching TRBD1 (6 bases). The CDR3 spans 15 residues. Germline V gives CDR1 LGHDT, CDR2 YNNKEL (reference sequence). Trimming removed 1 base at V and 9 bases at J, with 16 bases between. This CDR3 is CASSQVSRGVWPQHF. The CDR3 bases are TGTGCCAGCAGCCAAGTATCCAGGGGAGTTTGGCCCCAGCATTTT.

The chain is built from TRBV5-5 and TRBJ1-1; perhaps TRBD1 as D (6 bases). Germline-derived CDR1 and CDR2 are SGHKS and YYEKEE (reference sequence). The V end was cut by 3 bases, the J end by 2 bases, with 14 bases between. The CDR3 is 15 amino acids. The CDR3 protein is CASSSSGEGNTEAFF. As DNA, the CDR3 is TGTGCCAGCAGCTCCTCAGGGGAGGGTAACACTGAAGCTTTCTTT.

This rearrangement joins TRBV13 to TRBJ1-2; no firm D call. The CDR3 loop spans 13 amino acids. Trimming took 8 bases from V and 8 from J, leaving 18 bases between them. Germline V CDR1 and CDR2: PRHDT, FYEKMQ (reference sequence). The CDR3: CASRAGAGSGYTF. For the CDR3, the DNA is TGTGCCAGCCGGGCGGGAGCAGGCTCGGGCTACACCTTC.

A single count supports this clone. This chain uses TRBV19 with TRBJ1-6; TRBD1 aligns across 7 bases. V lost 4 bases and J lost 8; bases outside the gene matches: 8. From germline, CDR1 is LNHDA and CDR2 SQIVND (reference sequence). This CDR3 has 15 residues. CDR3 coding DNA: TGTGCCAGTAGTACCCTAACAGGGGATGATTCACCCCTCCACTTT. It codes for CASSTLTGDDSPLHF.

The J gene is TRBJ1-2, the V gene TRBV18, with 8 bases that match TRBD1. CDR1 and CDR2 (germline): KGHSH, LQKENI. The ends lost 0 bases at V and 6 bases at J; junction bases unmatched: 3. The CDR3 covers 14 residues. Here the CDR3 reads CASSPPGTGHGYTF. The CDR3 DNA is TGTGCCAGCTCACCACCTGGGACAGGACATGGCTACACCTTC.

The chain employs TRBV4-2 and TRBJ2-1; unclear D gene. The CDR3 has 18 amino acids. V was cut by 4 bases and J by 0 bases, with 19 bases left in between. Germline-derived CDR1 and CDR2 are LGHNA and YNFKEQ. This CDR3 reads CASSPTWRSSSSYNEQFF. CDR3 nucleotides: TGTGCCAGCAGCCCGACCTGGCGGTCCTCCAGCTCCTACAATGAGCAGTTCTTC.

The chain combines TRBV19 with TRBJ1-2, with 11 positions matching TRBD1. The CDR3 is made up of 15 amino acids. Trimming took 5 bases from V and 3 from J; bases not matched to a gene: 5. Germline V gene lookup returns CDR1 LNHDA and CDR2 SQIVND (reference sequence). CDR3 region: CASSLWDRGYYGYTF. The CDR3 coding sequence is TGTGCCAGTAGTCTCTGGGACAGGGGGTACTATGGCTACACCTTC. The complete variable domain, with remaining parts taken from reference TRBV19 and TRBJ1-2, reads DGGITQSPKYLFRKEGQNVTLSCEQNLNHDAMYWYRQDPGQGLRLIYYSQIVNDFQKGDIAEGYSVSREKKESFPLTVTSAQKNPTAFYLCASSLWDRGYYGYTFGSGTRLTVV.